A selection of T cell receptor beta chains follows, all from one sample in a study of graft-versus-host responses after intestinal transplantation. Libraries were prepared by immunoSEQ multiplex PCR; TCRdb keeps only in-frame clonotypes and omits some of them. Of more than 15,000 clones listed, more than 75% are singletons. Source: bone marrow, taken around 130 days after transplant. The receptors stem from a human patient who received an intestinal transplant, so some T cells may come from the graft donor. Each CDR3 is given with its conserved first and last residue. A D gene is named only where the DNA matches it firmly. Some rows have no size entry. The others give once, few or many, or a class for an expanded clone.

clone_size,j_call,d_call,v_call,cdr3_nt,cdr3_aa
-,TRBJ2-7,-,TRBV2,TGTGCCAGCAGTGAAGCTTACGAGCAGTACTTC,CASSEAYEQYF
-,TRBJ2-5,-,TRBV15,TGTGCCACCAGCAGTTACCTAGCGGAGACCCAGTACTTC,CATSSYLAETQYF
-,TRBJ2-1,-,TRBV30,TGTGCCTGGAGTCCCCCGGGACTCGATGGCAATGAGCAGTTCTTC,CAWSPPGLDGNEQFF
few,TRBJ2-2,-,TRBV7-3,TGTGCCAGCAGCCCACAACAGGGTAACACCGGGGAGCTGTTTTTT,CASSPQQGNTGELFF
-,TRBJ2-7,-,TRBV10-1,TGCGCCAGCAGTGACACTCGGGCAGGGACCTACGAGCAGTACTTC,CASSDTRAGTYEQYF
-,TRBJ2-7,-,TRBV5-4,TGTGCCAGCAGCCCCGCAGGAGGCTCCTACGAGCAGTACTTC,CASSPAGGSYEQYF
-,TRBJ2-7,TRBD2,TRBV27,TGTGCCAGCAGTCCAACGCTAGCGGGAGGGCTGTACGAGCAGTACTTC,CASSPTLAGGLYEQYF
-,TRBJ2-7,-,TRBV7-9,TGTGCCACCCATCGCATCGTCTACGAGCAGTACTTC,CATHRIVYEQYF
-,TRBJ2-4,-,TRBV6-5,TGTGCCAGCAGCCCCACCCTAGCCAAAAACATTCAGTACTTC,CASSPTLAKNIQYF
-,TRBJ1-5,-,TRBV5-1,TGCGCCAGCAGCCAGGAGGGGCTTCAGCCCCAGCATTTT,CASSQEGLQPQHF
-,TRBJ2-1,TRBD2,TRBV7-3,TGTGCCAGCAGCCACGGGGTACTAGCGGGAGTACGAGGGCAAGAGCAGTTCTTC,CASSHGVLAGVRGQEQFF
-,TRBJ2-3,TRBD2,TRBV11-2,TGTGCCAGCAGCTATAGCGGGAGTGGGGGGGATACGCAGTATTTT,CASSYSGSGGDTQYF
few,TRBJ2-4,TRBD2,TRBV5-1,TGCGCCAGCAGCCAACCCCAACCTAGCGGGGGATCCTTAAAAAACATTCAGTACTTC,CASSQPQPSGGSLKNIQYF
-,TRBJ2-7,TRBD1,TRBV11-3,TGTGCCAGCAGCTTACCCCGTCCCGGGACAGGGATCGGGCAGTACTTC,CASSLPRPGTGIGQYF
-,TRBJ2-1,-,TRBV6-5,TGTGCCAGCAGTACAGGATATGAGCAGTTCTTC,CASSTGYEQFF
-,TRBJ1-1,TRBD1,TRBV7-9,TGTGCCAGCAGCTTAGGATCAGGGGGCAAGAGAGTGGCTGAAGCTTTCTTT,CASSLGSGGKRVAEAFF
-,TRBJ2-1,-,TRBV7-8,TGTGCCAGCAGCTCCCAAGGCGCCTCCTACAATGAGCAGTTCTTC,CASSSQGASYNEQFF
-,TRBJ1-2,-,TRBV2,TGTGCCAGCAGAGGTTGGGGGCTCTCTAACTATGGCTACACCTTC,CASRGWGLSNYGYTF
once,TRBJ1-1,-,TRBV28,TGTGCCAGCAGCCTGCCCGTGGAGGGCACTGAAGCTTTCTTT,CASSLPVEGTEAFF
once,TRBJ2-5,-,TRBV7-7,TGTGCCAGCACGGCGTCCCGTCAAGAGACCCAGTACTTC,CASTASRQETQYF
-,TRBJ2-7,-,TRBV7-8,TGTGCCAGCAGCTTAGAGGGGCGGTGGGGCTACGAGCAGTACTTC,CASSLEGRWGYEQYF
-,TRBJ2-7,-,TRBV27,TGTGCCAGCAGTTTAGGGGGGCACTACGAGCAGTACTTC,CASSLGGHYEQYF
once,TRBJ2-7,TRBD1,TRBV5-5,TGTGCCAGCATCTCGGGATCACAGGGGGGACATCCTTACGAGCAGTACTTC,CASISGSQGGHPYEQYF
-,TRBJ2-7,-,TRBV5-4,TGTGCCAGCAAACAGCCACCTGCCTACGAGCAGTACTTC,CASKQPPAYEQYF